The source of this T cell receptor (beta chain) is a study of blood T cell repertoires in COVID-19. Study information: The analysed material was cDNA or gDNA that came from T cells, B-cell-depleted T cells, or PBMCs.

The CDR3 is 15 residues long. Germline V lookup: CDR1 SNHLY, CDR2 FYNNEI. As regards this clone: A junction boundary mismatches the germline segment, possibly from a read error. The same CDR3 is also encoded by other DNA sequences in this sample.

Profiling relied on immunoSEQ multiplex PCR, and the TCRdb table lists in-frame clones only, not all of them. Of some 300,000 clones listed, over 85% are singletons. The receptor was derived from a woman between 50 and 59 years old who had been exposed to COVID-19. The sequenced sample was PBMCs or T cells enriched from blood (not recorded which). The chain is built from TRBV2 and TRBJ1-3; D might be TRBD1 (6 bases). The CDR3 region is CASSENRVSGNTIYF. Here the CDR3 DNA reads TGTGCCAGCAGCGAAAACAGGGTCTCTGGAAACACTATATATTTT. Full variable domain (missing parts from reference TRBV2 and TRBJ1-3): EPEVTQTPSHQVTQMGQEVILRCVPISNHLYFYWYRQILGQKVEFLVSFYNNEISEKSEIFDDQFSVERPDGSNFTLKIRSTKLEDSAMYFCASSENRVSGNTIYFGEGSWLTVV.